The next 20 T cell receptor beta chains were all read from a single sample in a study of blood T cell repertoires in COVID-19. The table came from immunoSEQ multiplex PCR; TCRdb's copy has only in-frame clones and leaves some out. The sample consists of approximately 220,000 clones, 80% to 85% of them appearing once. Sequencing was done on a sample of PBMCs or T cells enriched from blood (not recorded which). The source of these receptors is a woman aged 35 to 49 who had recovered from COVID-19.

The chain joins TRBV5-1 to TRBJ2-3; a weak D match, TRBD2 (5 bases). The CDR3 sequence is 14 residues long. V gave up 5 bases and J gave up 5 bases, with 15 bases separating them. Germline CDR1 and CDR2: SGHRS and YFSETQ. CDR3 nucleotide sequence: TGCGCCAGCAGTTCTGACGGTGCGGGAGATACGCAGTATTTT. Residues: CASSSDGAGDTQYF.

A note on this clone: Germline is not matched at one junction end, which may reflect a read error. The chain joins TRBV28 to TRBJ1-2; weak D call: TRBD1 (5 bases). Germline loops: CDR1 MDHEN, CDR2 SYDVKM. The length of the CDR3 is 10 residues. The CDR3 is CASSRGTYIF. CDR3 nucleotides: TGTGCCAGCAGCCGCGGGACTTACATCTTC.

This chain links TRBV5-5 with TRBJ1-5, with D perhaps matching TRBD1 (5 bases). V lost 4 bases and J 0 bases, leaving 11 bases between the germline ends. Looked up from germline, CDR1 is SGHKS and CDR2 is YYEKEE (reference sequence). CDR3 length: 15 amino acids. The CDR3 nucleotides are TGTGCCAGCAGCGTGCAGGGAGGTAGCAATCAGCCCCAGCATTTT. It translates to CASSVQGGSNQPQHF.

The rearrangement links TRBV11-2 to TRBJ2-1; TRBD2 matches 7 bases. The CDR3 is 16 residues long. Germline V gene sequence: CDR1 SGHAT, CDR2 FQNNGV. Trimming removed 7 bases from V and 6 bases from J; junction bases left unmatched: 15. CDR3 nucleotides: TGTGCCAGCACCCCAATTACGGGAGGAATCGGCAATGAGCAGTTCTTC. Amino acid sequence: CASTPITGGIGNEQFF.

The J gene is TRBJ1-3, the V gene TRBV7-2, with D perhaps matching TRBD1 (5 bases). In germline, CDR1 is SGHTA, CDR2 FQGNSA. CDR3 length: 16 amino acids. With 2 bases removed from V and 2 bases from J, the gap between germline ends came to 13 bases. The CDR3 coding sequence is TGTGCCAGCAGCTTAAGTGCAGGGTCCCCTGGAAACACCATATATTTT. This encodes CASSLSAGSPGNTIYF.

This chain links TRBV5-5 with TRBJ1-3; 8 nucleotides agree with TRBD1. This CDR3 has 15 amino acids. Germline V lookup: CDR1 SGHKS, CDR2 YYEKEE (reference sequence). Unmatched junction bases numbered 4, after V lost 1 base and J lost 4 bases. CDR3 loop: CASSLSRGQGNTIYF. The CDR3 region has the DNA TGTGCCAGCAGCTTGAGCAGGGGGCAGGGAAACACCATATATTTT. The full variable domain, in which reference TRBV5-5 and TRBJ1-3 provide the parts outside the CDR3, is DAGVTQSPTHLIKTRGQQVTLRCSPISGHKSVSWYQQVLGQGPQFIFQYYEKEERGRGNFPDRFSARQFPNYSSELNVNALLLGDSALYLCASSLSRGQGNTIYFGEGSWLTVV.

The chain combines TRBV28 with TRBJ1-5; no reliable D call. Between the trimmed V and J ends, which lost 3 bases and 4 bases, there was a span of 10 bases. The CDR3 sequence is 14 residues long. Germline V gives CDR1 MDHEN, CDR2 SYDVKM. CDR3 loop: CASSFQLSNQPQHF. The CDR3 coding sequence is TGTGCCAGCAGTTTCCAACTATCTAATCAGCCCCAGCATTTT.

This chain's CDR3 is CASSRQGPYGYTF. DNA for the CDR3: TGTGCCAGCAGTAGACAGGGCCCATATGGCTACACCTTC. This chain connects TRBV6-5 to TRBJ1-2; 7 bases agree with TRBD1. Trimming removed 5 bases from V and 5 bases from J; junction bases left unmatched: 5. Germline V CDR1 and CDR2: MNHEY, SVGAGI. The CDR3 spans 13 residues.

V is TRBV7-2 and J is TRBJ1-2, with D tentatively TRBD1 (6 bases). This CDR3 has 14 residues. Germline V lookup: CDR1 SGHTA, CDR2 FQGNSA. Deletions cut 3 bases from V and 7 bases from J, with 15 bases between. The CDR3 DNA sequence: TGTGCCAGCAGCTTGGCGTCAGGGGCTGTTGGCTACACCTTC. Residues: CASSLASGAVGYTF.

This clone occurred a few times. The genes are TRBV7-8 and TRBJ1-2; TRBD1 matches 9 bases. With 4 bases clipped from V and 6 bases from J, the junction kept 12 bases outside the gene matches. CDR1 is SGHVS, CDR2 FQNEAQ, per germline. The CDR3 length is 16 residues. CDR3 nucleotide sequence: TGTGCCAGCAGCTCAGTGTCCGGGGACAGGGCCGATGGCTACACCTTC. Its translation: CASSSVSGDRADGYTF.

The chain employs TRBV7-9 and TRBJ2-1; 11 bases line up with TRBD2. V trimming: 5 bases; J trimming: 6 bases; junction bases outside the gene matches: 6. The CDR3 has 15 amino acids. Looked up from germline, CDR1 is SEHNR and CDR2 is FQNEAQ (reference sequence). CDR3 nucleotide sequence: TGTGCCAGCAGCCGTTTAGCGGGAGGGATCAATGAGCAGTTCTTC. Its protein is CASSRLAGGINEQFF.

The chain is built from TRBV28 and TRBJ1-5; 10 bases are shared with TRBD1. V was pared by 4 bases and J by 15 bases, with 6 bases of the junction left unmatched. This CDR3 comprises 12 residues. CDR1 and CDR2 from the germline V gene are MDHEN and SYDVKM. The CDR3 sequence: CASSYRDRGGHF. CDR3 nucleotide sequence: TGTGCCAGCAGTTACCGGGACAGGGGAGGGCATTTT. Full variable domain (remainder filled in from reference TRBV28 and TRBJ1-5): DVKVTQSSRYLVKRTGEKVFLECVQDMDHENMFWYRQDPGLGLRLIYFSYDVKMKEKGDIPEGYSVSREKKERFSLILESASTNQTSMYLCASSYRDRGGHFGDGTRLSIL.

The J gene is TRBJ1-1, the V gene TRBV4-1; D ambiguous. The germline CDR1 and CDR2 sequences are MGHRA and YSYEKL. V was shortened by 6 bases and J by 6 bases, with 20 bases between the two germline ends. The CDR3 covers 15 residues. The CDR3 nucleotides are TGCGCCAGCAGAGCGGATCTATCCTCGGACGCTGAAGCTTTCTTT. This encodes CASRADLSSDAEAFF.

The chain uses TRBV27 and TRBJ2-7; TRBD2 agrees at 10 bases. Germline lookup yields CDR1 MNHEY and CDR2 SMNVEV (reference sequence). The length of the CDR3 is 16 residues. The V gene end was trimmed by 3 bases and the J gene end by 2 bases; junction bases not matched to a gene: 7. This chain's CDR3 is CASSFLAGARPYEQYF. The CDR3 DNA reads as TGTGCCAGCAGTTTTCTAGCGGGAGCACGCCCCTACGAGCAGTACTTC.

DNA of the CDR3: TGTGCCAGCAGTTTAAAATTGACAGGGACGGTATTAAATGAGCAGTTCTTC. Translated, it gives CASSLKLTGTVLNEQFF. This sequence joins TRBV28 and TRBJ2-1; 7 bases fit TRBD1. V shed 2 bases and J 7 bases; nucleotides not matched to a gene: 14. Germline CDR1 reads MDHEN; CDR2 reads SYDVKM. This CDR3 contains 17 residues.

V gene TRBV2 combines with J gene TRBJ1-6, with 7 bases aligning to TRBD1. The CDR3 runs 14 residues. Per germline, CDR1 SNHLY and CDR2 FYNNEI. The V gene end was trimmed by 4 bases and the J gene end by 6 bases; junction bases not matched to a gene: 3. CDR3 DNA: TGTGCCAGCAGTGTGGGACAGCTTAATTCACCCCTCCACTTT. This codes for CASSVGQLNSPLHF.

V is TRBV24-1 and J is TRBJ1-2; D not certain. Germline V gives CDR1 KGHDR, CDR2 SFDVKD. V was cut by 2 bases and J by 7 bases, with 13 bases left in between. This CDR3 is built from 14 residues. The CDR3 bases are TGTGCCACCAGTGATTCAAGGCAGGCCCCTGGCTACACCTTC. This sequence encodes CATSDSRQAPGYTF.

This clone has a single count. This sequence joins TRBV9 and TRBJ1-2; D is ambiguous. CDR3 length equals 13 residues. Germline V lookup: CDR1 SGDLS, CDR2 YYNGEE. V lost 0 bases, J lost 7 bases, and 10 bases lay in between. CDR3 DNA: TGTGCCAGCAGCGTAGCACGGGGTGGTGGCTACACCTTC. Translation gives CASSVARGGGYTF. The full variable domain, with the rest looked up from reference TRBV9 and TRBJ1-2, is DSGVTQTPKHLITATGQRVTLRCSPRSGDLSVYWYQQSLDQGLQFLIQYYNGEERAKGNILERFSAQQFPDLHSELNLSSLELGDSALYFCASSVARGGGYTFGSGTRLTVV.

This chain links TRBV20-1 with TRBJ2-7, with TRBD2 identical over 11 bases. CDR1 and CDR2 (germline): DFQATT, SNEGSKA (reference sequence). CDR3 size: 14 residues. J gave up 0 bases and V 5 bases, and 3 bases lay outside the gene matches. The CDR3 sequence is CSAGGTSGSYEQYF. The DNA for the CDR3 is TGCAGTGCTGGTGGGACTAGCGGCTCCTACGAGCAGTACTTC.

CDR3 nucleotides: TGCAGCGCAGCGGGAGGTACCTACAATGAGCAGTTCTTC. Its protein is CSAAGGTYNEQFF. The rearrangement links TRBV29-1 to TRBJ2-1; 9 nucleotides align to TRBD2. Germline V gene data show CDR1 as SQVTM and CDR2 as ANQGSEA. Trimming cost V 7 bases and J 2 bases; bases outside gene matches: 3. The CDR3 runs to 13 residues.